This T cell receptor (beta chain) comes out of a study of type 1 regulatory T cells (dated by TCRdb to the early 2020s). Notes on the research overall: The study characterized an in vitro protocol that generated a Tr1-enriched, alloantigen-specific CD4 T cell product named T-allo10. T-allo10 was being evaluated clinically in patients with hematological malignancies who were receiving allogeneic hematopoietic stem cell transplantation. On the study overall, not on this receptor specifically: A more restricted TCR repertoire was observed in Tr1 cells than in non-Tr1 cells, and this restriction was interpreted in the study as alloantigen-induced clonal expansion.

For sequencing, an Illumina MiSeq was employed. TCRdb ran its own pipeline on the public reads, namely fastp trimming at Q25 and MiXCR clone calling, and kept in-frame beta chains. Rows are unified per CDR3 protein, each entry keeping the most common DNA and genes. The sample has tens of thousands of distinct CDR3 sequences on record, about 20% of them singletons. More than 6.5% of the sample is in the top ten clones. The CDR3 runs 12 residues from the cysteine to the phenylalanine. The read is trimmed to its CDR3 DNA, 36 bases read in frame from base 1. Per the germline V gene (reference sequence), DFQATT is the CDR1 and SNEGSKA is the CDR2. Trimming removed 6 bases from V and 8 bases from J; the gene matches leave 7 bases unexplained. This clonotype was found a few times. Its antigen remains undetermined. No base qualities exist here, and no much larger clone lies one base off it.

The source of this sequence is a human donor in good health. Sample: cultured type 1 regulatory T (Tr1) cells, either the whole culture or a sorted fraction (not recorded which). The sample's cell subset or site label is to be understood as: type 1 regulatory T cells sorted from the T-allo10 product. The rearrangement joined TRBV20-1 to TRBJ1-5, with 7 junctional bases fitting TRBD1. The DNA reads TGCAGTGCCTCGGGACAGACGAAGCCCCAGCATTTT. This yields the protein CSASGQTKPQHF.